One and the same sample provided the 30 T cell receptor beta chains below, sequenced in a study of CD8 T cells in ankylosing spondylitis (dated by TCRdb to the late 2010s). Libraries were built with 5' RACE. Sequencing instrument: Illumina HiSeq 2500. Through fastp at Q25 and MiXCR, TCRdb rebuilt clones from the public reads, retaining in-frame beta chains. All rows with the same CDR3 protein become a single entry with the most common DNA and genes. This sample is represented by around 540,000 distinct CDR3 sequences; 9.5% to 15% of them were singletons. Jointly, the top ten make up around 6.8% of the sample. These receptors' antigens are unknown. Findings and caveats that apply to the study as a whole: Blood from ankylosing spondylitis patients appeared to be characterized by a TCR beta motif composed of under ten highly homologous amino acid variants.

Sample: blood, either unsorted or a sorted T cell fraction (not recorded which). The source of these receptors is a male donor with ankylosing spondylitis.

The genes are TRBV20-1 and TRBJ2-1; 11 bases line up with TRBD2. Germline V gene data show CDR1 as DFQATT and CDR2 as SNEGSKA (reference sequence). V lost 0 bases, J lost 7 bases, and 11 bases stayed unmatched. CDR3 length: 17 amino acids. Written as DNA, the CDR3 is TGCAGTGCTAGAGAACGATTAGCGGGAGGGCCGTATAATGAGCAGTTCTTC. Protein sequence: CSARERLAGGPYNEQFF.

This rearrangement joins TRBV2 to TRBJ2-7; the D gene could be TRBD1 or TRBD2 (5 bases each). Germline assignment: CDR1 SNHLY and CDR2 FYNNEI. This CDR3 region has 13 residues. V was cut by 9 bases and J by 6 bases, with 18 bases left in between. Here the CDR3 reads CASTGASATEQYF. CDR3 coding DNA: TGTGCCAGTACCGGGGCTTCCGCCACCGAGCAGTACTTC.

This clonotype came up many times. This rearrangement joins TRBV12-3 or TRBV12-4 to TRBJ2-1; D call uncertain. V lost 6 bases and J 3 bases, leaving 3 bases between the germline ends. The length of the CDR3 is 11 residues. Here the CDR3 reads CASRYYNEQFF. Here the CDR3 DNA reads TGTGCCAGCAGGTACTACAATGAGCAGTTCTTC.

A few counts support this clonotype. This chain connects TRBV7-8 to TRBJ1-6; D is uncertain. This CDR3 has 15 amino acids. V was pared by 5 bases and J by 1 base, with 9 bases between. CDR1 and CDR2 (germline): SGHVS, FQNEAQ. CDR3 sequence: CASSASGSYNSPLHF. The CDR3 DNA sequence: TGTGCCAGCAGCGCCTCCGGGTCCTATAATTCACCCCTCCACTTT. Complete variable domain (other parts from reference TRBV7-8 and TRBJ1-6): GAGVSQSPRYKVAKRGQDVALRCDPISGHVSLFWYQQALGQGPEFLTYFQNEAQLDKSGLPSDRFFAERPEGSVSTLKIQRTQQEDSAVYLCASSASGSYNSPLHFGNGTRLTVT.

There are a few counts of this clonotype. The V and J genes are TRBV20-1 and TRBJ2-7; TRBD1 aligns across 9 bases. There are 14 residues in the CDR3. Germline CDR1 and CDR2: DFQATT and SNEGSKA (reference sequence). V lost 5 bases to trimming and J lost 1 base; unmatched junction nucleotides: 6. DNA of the CDR3: TGCAGTGCTGGGGACAGGGACAAGTCCTACGAGCAGTACTTC. It translates to CSAGDRDKSYEQYF.

This clonotype was counted between two and nine times. The chain's CDR3 is CAISVDRGGNTGELFF. CDR3 DNA: TGTGCCATCAGTGTCGACAGGGGGGGCAACACCGGGGAGCTGTTTTTT. The J gene is TRBJ2-2, the V gene TRBV10-3; 9 positions match TRBD1. Germline V lookup: CDR1 ENHRY, CDR2 SYGVKD. This CDR3 is built from 16 residues. V lost 4 bases and J lost 2; bases outside the gene matches: 5.

V is TRBV29-1 and J is TRBJ1-3; D is unclear. The germline V gene encodes CDR1 SQVTM and CDR2 ANQGSEA. The V and J ends lost 4 bases and 1 base respectively, with 14 bases between them. The CDR3 extends over 15 amino acids. The CDR3 nucleotides read TGCAGCGTTGGTGGGCCCCGACTTTCTGGAAACACCATATATTTT. Residues: CSVGGPRLSGNTIYF.

This clonotype has at least ten counts. The V gene is TRBV29-1, the J gene TRBJ2-2; D unclear. Trimming cost V 0 bases and J 3 bases, with 11 bases left between them. Per germline, CDR1 SQVTM and CDR2 ANQGSEA. CDR3 length equals 15 residues. The CDR3 bases are TGCAGCGTTGAAGATACCGGCCGATACACCGGGGAGCTGTTTTTT. Translated: CSVEDTGRYTGELFF.

The chain links TRBV2 to TRBJ2-3; TRBD1 aligns across 9 bases. CDR3 length: 14 residues. Per the germline V gene, CDR1 is SNHLY and CDR2 is FYNNEI. The J segment lost 6 bases and the V segment lost 6 bases, leaving 7 bases of the junction unmatched. The CDR3 sequence: CASSGTGFGDTQYF. CDR3 nucleotide sequence: TGTGCCAGCAGCGGGACAGGGTTTGGGGATACGCAGTATTTT. Looking up the rest from reference TRBV2 and TRBJ2-3 gives the full variable domain: EPEVTQTPSHQVTQMGQEVILRCVPISNHLYFYWYRQILGQKVEFLVSFYNNEISEKSEIFDDQFSVERPDGSNFTLKIRSTKLEDSAMYFCASSGTGFGDTQYFGPGTRLTVL.

J is TRBJ2-1 and V is TRBV11-2; D gene ambiguous. This CDR3 has 15 amino acids. Per germline, CDR1 SGHAT and CDR2 FQNNGV. V was clipped by 5 bases and J by 6 bases, with 17 bases between them. This CDR3 reads CASSPPPAEGNEQFF. The CDR3 nucleotides read TGTGCCAGCAGCCCCCCCCCGGCGGAAGGCAATGAGCAGTTCTTC.

This clonotype showed up just a few times. The chain joins TRBV20-1 to TRBJ2-1; 7 bases are a match to TRBD2. Trimming cost V 2 bases and J 4 bases; bases outside gene matches: 11. There are 16 residues in the CDR3. From germline, CDR1 is DFQATT and CDR2 SNEGSKA (reference sequence). As DNA, the CDR3 is TGCAGTGCTAGAACGTCTAGCGGAGGATTATACAATGAGCAGTTCTTC. Translation gives CSARTSSGGLYNEQFF.

The J gene is TRBJ2-2, the V gene TRBV19; 8 bases fit TRBD1. V was clipped by 11 bases and J by 1 base; unmatched bases: 3. The CDR3 extends over 13 amino acids. The germline V gene encodes CDR1 LNHDA and CDR2 SQIVND (reference sequence). CDR3 in amino acids: CASDRGNTGELFF. The CDR3 DNA follows: TGTGCCTCAGACAGGGGGAACACCGGGGAGCTGTTTTTT.

This clonotype was seen many times. The chain joins TRBV5-1 to TRBJ2-7, with TRBD2 matching over 11 bases. Germline-derived CDR1 and CDR2 are SGHRS and YFSETQ. J lost 2 bases, V lost 0 bases, and 10 bases had no gene match. CDR3 length: 18 residues. The CDR3 protein is CASSLGAQTSGETYEQYF. The CDR3 bases are TGCGCCAGCAGCTTGGGGGCCCAGACTAGCGGGGAAACCTACGAGCAGTACTTC.

This clonotype has ten or more counts. The V gene is TRBV20-1, the J gene TRBJ2-7, with 8 nucleotides matching TRBD2. The CDR3 sequence is 14 residues long. Trimming took 4 bases from V and 3 from J; bases not matched to a gene: 8. Germline values: CDR1 DFQATT, CDR2 SNEGSKA (reference sequence). CDR3 in DNA: TGCAGTGCTACTAGGAGCGGGAGAAGCTACGAGCAGTACTTC. Residues: CSATRSGRSYEQYF.

This clonotype was seen many times. This rearrangement joins TRBV5-1 to TRBJ2-5; 10 nucleotides agree with TRBD2. The germline CDR1 and CDR2 sequences are SGHRS and YFSETQ. V was clipped by 4 bases and J by 1 base; unmatched bases: 7. CDR3 length: 16 amino acids. The CDR3 DNA reads TGCGCCAGCAGCGGAACTTCTAGCGGGAGCCAAGAGACCCAGTACTTC. It translates to CASSGTSSGSQETQYF.

The chain recombines TRBV20-1 with TRBJ2-2, with TRBD2 identical over 7 bases. The CDR3 totals 14 residues. Germline trimming cut 3 bases from V and 4 bases from J; bases unmatched to any gene: 5. The V gene's germline CDR1 is DFQATT and CDR2 SNEGSKA (reference sequence). CDR3 sequence (DNA): TGCAGTGCTAGCGGACTAGGTGGCACCGGGGAGCTGTTTTTT. Translating gives CSASGLGGTGELFF.

J is TRBJ2-7 and V is TRBV18; perhaps TRBD2 as D (7 bases). There are 13 residues in the CDR3. With 5 bases removed from V and 3 bases from J, the gap between germline ends came to 11 bases. Germline V gene sequence: CDR1 KGHSH, CDR2 LQKENI. As DNA, the CDR3 is TGTGCCAGCTCAGCAGGGGAGGGCTACGAGCAGTACGTC. Translation: CASSAGEGYEQYV.

This clonotype turned up a few times. The genes are TRBV12-3 or TRBV12-4 and TRBJ2-7; 10 bases map to TRBD1. This CDR3 is 15 amino acids long. Trimming at V came to 3 bases and at J to 2 bases, leaving 4 bases not matched to a gene. The CDR3 bases are TGTGCCAGCAGTTTCCGGGACAGGGGTGCCTACGAGCAGTACTTC. Amino acid sequence: CASSFRDRGAYEQYF.

Worth noting for this clonotype: A much larger clone lies a single base off, so this may be a read error. The gene calls are TRBV20-1 and TRBJ2-1; D remains ambiguous. Germline lookup yields CDR1 DFQATT and CDR2 SNEGSKA (reference sequence). The CDR3 length is 16 residues. Here the CDR3 reads CCALTLASPRYNEQFF. The CDR3 DNA reads as TGCTGTGCTCTGACCCTCGCTAGTCCCCGGTACAATGAGCAGTTCTTC.

V gene TRBV29-1 combines with J gene TRBJ2-5, with 10 bases aligning to TRBD1. The CDR3 length is 14 residues. Trimming took 6 bases from V and 5 from J; bases not matched to a gene: 9. The germline gives CDR1 SQVTM, CDR2 ANQGSEA. This chain's CDR3 is CSVSGTGATETQYF. In DNA form, the CDR3 reads TGCAGCGTCTCCGGGACAGGGGCCACGGAGACCCAGTACTTC.

This clonotype has at least ten counts. This chain joins TRBV10-3 and TRBJ2-2, with D possibly matching TRBD2 (6 bases). Germline loops: CDR1 ENHRY, CDR2 SYGVKD. V was trimmed by 2 bases and J by 5 bases, leaving 12 bases between them. There are 15 residues in the CDR3. The CDR3 nucleotides are TGTGCCATCAGTGAGGGCGCCAGCGGGACCGGGGAGCTGTTTTTT. Its translation is CAISEGASGTGELFF.

This clonotype was observed a handful of times. V gene TRBV12-3 or TRBV12-4 combines with J gene TRBJ1-1; TRBD1 matches at 7 bases. The CDR3 runs 15 residues. The V segment lost 7 bases and the J segment 5 bases; nucleotides outside the gene matches: 13. CDR3 protein: CASNHPGGALTEAFF. CDR3 DNA: TGTGCCAGCAACCATCCAGGGGGGGCTTTAACTGAAGCTTTCTTT.

This clonotype was observed many times. The chain is built from TRBV30 and TRBJ1-3; D is unresolved. Germline lookup yields CDR1 GTSNPN and CDR2 SVGIG (reference sequence). The V and J ends lost 1 base and 4 bases respectively, with 11 bases between them. This CDR3 spans 14 amino acids. The CDR3 DNA reads as TGTGCCTGGAGTGCGGGCAGTCCCGGAAACACCATATATTTT. Protein sequence: CAWSAGSPGNTIYF.

This clonotype was counted a few times. This chain joins TRBV7-2 and TRBJ2-2; possible D gene TRBD2, 5 bases. The CDR3 sequence is 14 residues long. From germline, CDR1 is SGHTA and CDR2 FQGNSA. With 7 bases removed from V and 3 bases from J, the gap between germline ends came to 12 bases. The CDR3 protein is CASTQGGYTGELFF. The CDR3 DNA reads as TGTGCCAGCACCCAAGGAGGTTACACCGGGGAGCTGTTTTTT.

The J gene is TRBJ2-1, the V gene TRBV6-1; no reliable D call. This CDR3 is 13 amino acids long. The V gene lost 8 bases and the J gene lost 5 bases, with 13 bases spanning the gap. The germline V gene encodes CDR1 MNHNS and CDR2 SASEGT. DNA for the CDR3: TGTGCCAGCCCGTCCCTGGGTGACAATGAGCAGTTCTTC. Its translation: CASPSLGDNEQFF.

The chain carries TRBV18 and TRBJ2-1; 7 bases fit TRBD2. The germline CDR1 and CDR2 sequences are KGHSH and LQKENI. There are 17 residues in the CDR3. Unmatched junction bases numbered 10, after V lost 2 bases and J lost 3 bases. The CDR3 is CASSPGLAAGYYNEQFF. In DNA, the CDR3 is TGTGCCAGCTCACCAGGGCTAGCGGCTGGGTACTACAATGAGCAGTTCTTC.

The chain is built from TRBV20-1 and TRBJ2-3; the match to TRBD2 covers 9 bases. The CDR3 contains 16 residues. V shed 1 base and J 4 bases; nucleotides not matched to a gene: 9. Germline V gives CDR1 DFQATT, CDR2 SNEGSKA (reference sequence). The CDR3 protein is CSARAPASGKADTQYF. The CDR3 nucleotides are TGCAGTGCTAGAGCGCCGGCTAGCGGGAAGGCAGATACGCAGTATTTT.

This chain joins TRBV10-3 and TRBJ2-7, with D possibly TRBD2 on 6 matching bases. The CDR3 contains 15 residues. Germline V lookup: CDR1 ENHRY, CDR2 SYGVKD. Trimming shortened V by 6 bases and J by 0 bases, and 15 bases separated the two germline ends. This CDR3 is CAIREGPANSYEQYV. The DNA of the CDR3 is TGTGCCATCAGGGAGGGACCCGCTAACTCCTACGAGCAGTACGTC.

In its sample, this clonotype was seen many times. V and J are TRBV12-3 or TRBV12-4 and TRBJ2-2, with 8 bases fitting TRBD2. After removal of 6 bases from V and 0 bases from J, the junction contained 3 bases not matched to a gene. The CDR3 is 15 residues long. CDR3 nucleotides: TGTGCCAGCAGCCTTAGCGGGGCGAACACCGGGGAGCTGTTTTTT. This codes for CASSLSGANTGELFF.

This chain connects TRBV9 to TRBJ2-1; 7 nucleotides match TRBD2. The germline V gene encodes CDR1 SGDLS and CDR2 YYNGEE. This CDR3 has 16 amino acids. Trimming cost V 4 bases and J 1 base; bases outside gene matches: 8. The CDR3 sequence is CASSPPASGSYNEQFF. The CDR3 DNA is TGTGCCAGCAGCCCCCCAGCTAGCGGATCCTACAATGAGCAGTTCTTC.